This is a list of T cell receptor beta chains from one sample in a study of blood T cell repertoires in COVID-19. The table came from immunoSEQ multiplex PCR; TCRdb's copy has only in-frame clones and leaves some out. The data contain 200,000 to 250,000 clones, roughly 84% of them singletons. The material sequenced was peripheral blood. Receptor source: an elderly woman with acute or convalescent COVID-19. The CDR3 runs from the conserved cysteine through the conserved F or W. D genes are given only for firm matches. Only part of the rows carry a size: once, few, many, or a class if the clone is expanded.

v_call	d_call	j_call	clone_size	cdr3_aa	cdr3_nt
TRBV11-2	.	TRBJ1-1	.	CASSLAGSRAFF	TGTGCCAGCAGCTTAGCGGGGTCCCGAGCTTTCTTT
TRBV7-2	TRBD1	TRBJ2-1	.	CASSSSTGLFNEQFF	TGTGCCAGCAGCTCGTCGACAGGGCTTTTCAATGAGCAGTTCTTC
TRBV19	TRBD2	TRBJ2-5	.	CASSLLAGGRETQYF	TGTGCCAGTAGTCTCCTAGCGGGGGGCCGAGAGACCCAGTACTTC
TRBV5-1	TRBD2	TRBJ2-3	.	CASSLRPGGTITDTQYF	TGCGCCAGCAGCTTACGGCCGGGGGGGACGATTACAGATACGCAGTATTTT
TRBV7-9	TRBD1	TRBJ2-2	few	CASSLVRGTGGTGELFF	TGTGCCAGCAGCTTAGTGCGGGGGACAGGGGGCACCGGGGAGCTGTTTTTT
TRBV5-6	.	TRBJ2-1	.	CASSILGDNEQFF	TGTGCCAGCAGCATATTGGGAGACAATGAGCAGTTCTTC
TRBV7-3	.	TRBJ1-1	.	CASIPSPGNTEAFF	TGTGCCAGCATACCCTCCCCCGGGAACACTGAAGCTTTCTTT
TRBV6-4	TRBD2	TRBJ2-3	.	CASRKVAGAGTDTQYF	TGTGCCAGCAGGAAGGTAGCGGGGGCCGGGACAGATACGCAGTATTTT
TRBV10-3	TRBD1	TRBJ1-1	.	CAIQGLNTEAFF	TGTGCCATACAGGGGTTGAACACTGAAGCTTTCTTT
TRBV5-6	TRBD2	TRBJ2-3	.	CASSLVSTSGGAWDTQYF	TGTGCCAGCAGCTTGGTGTCCACTAGCGGGGGGGCATGGGATACGCAGTATTTT
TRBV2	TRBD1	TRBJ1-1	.	CASSTGQWEVEAFF	TGTGCCAGCAGTACGGGACAGTGGGAGGTTGAAGCTTTCTTT
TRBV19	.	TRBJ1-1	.	CASSTTEGTEAFF	TGTGCCAGTAGTACGACAGAAGGCACTGAAGCTTTCTTT
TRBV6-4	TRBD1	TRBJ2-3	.	CASSETGQGKDTQYF	TGTGCCAGCAGTGAGACAGGACAGGGGAAAGATACGCAGTATTTT
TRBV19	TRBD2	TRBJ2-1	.	CASTDWTSGQYNEQFF	TGTGCCAGTACCGACTGGACTAGCGGGCAATACAATGAGCAGTTCTTC
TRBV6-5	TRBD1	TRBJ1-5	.	CASSPGQGRQPQHF	TGTGCCAGCAGTCCGGGACAGGGTAGGCAGCCCCAGCATTTT
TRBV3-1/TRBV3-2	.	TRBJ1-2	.	CASSQDNRATGYTF	TGTGCCAGCAGCCAAGATAACAGGGCAACCGGCTACACCTTC
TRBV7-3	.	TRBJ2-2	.	CASSLMGPTGELFF	TGTGCCAGCAGCTTAATGGGGCCCACCGGGGAGCTGTTTTTT